This T cell receptor beta chain was found in a study of CD8+ T cells in alopecia areata. Across the study: It was 6 to 18 months of tofacitinib, and then there were 6 months off drug. General study results and limits: Baseline CD8+ expansion's link to response remains uncertain, as there was one nonresponder. Tofacitinib produced a significant decrease in scalp clonality and in expanded CD8+ clones among the top 100.

Isolated RNA was reverse transcribed into cDNA used as the sequencing template. Profiling relied on immunoSEQ multiplex PCR, and the TCRdb table lists in-frame clones only, not all of them. The table lists fewer than 200,000 clones, roughly 64% of them singletons, with over 9.5% in the top ten. Documented treatment: oral pan-JAK inhibitor, 5-10 mg twice daily. The CDR3 has 13 amino acids. V shed 3 bases and J 8 bases; nucleotides not matched to a gene: 7. Germline CDR1 and CDR2: SGDLS and YYNGEE. About this clone itself: Antigen: not known.

This receptor was obtained from a human donor with alopecia areata. The chain combines TRBV9 with TRBJ1-2; 7 nucleotides match TRBD1. Source: CD8+ T cells sorted from blood, taken at week 24, from a patient treated with tofacitinib. The CDR3 loop is CASSGGQQHGYTF. CDR3 DNA sequence: TGTGCCAGCAGCGGGGGACAGCAGCACGGCTACACCTTC.